These T cell receptor beta chains were read from a single sample in a study of siplizumab effects on memory and regulatory T cells. Profiled with immunoSEQ multiplex PCR; TCRdb holds only in-frame clones, not every one. The profile shows tens of thousands of clones, approximately 86% of them singletons. The sample consisted of Tregs sorted from blood. These receptors were taken from a human donor in good health. CDR3s include the opening cysteine and the closing phenylalanine or tryptophan. Each record gives: V gene, D gene, J gene, clone size, CDR3 protein, CDR3 DNA. The D gene is left open where the match is weak. The listing skips clone size in some rows; elsewhere it reads once, few, many or a size class.

TRBV5-1	NA	TRBJ2-3	once	CASSLVGLSVGPQYF	TGCGCCAGCAGCTTGGTGGGCCTATCTGTAGGGCCGCAGTATTTT
TRBV7-8	NA	TRBJ2-3	NA	CASSYMTSTDTQYF	TGTGCCAGCAGCTATATGACAAGCACAGATACGCAGTATTTT
TRBV6-5	NA	TRBJ1-1	NA	CASSYTSPGNTEAFF	TGTGCCAGCAGTTACACCAGTCCGGGGAACACTGAAGCTTTCTTT
TRBV30	NA	TRBJ2-2	few	CARRGAGRYTGELFF	TGTGCCCGGAGAGGGGCAGGGCGATACACCGGGGAGCTGTTTTTT
TRBV5-1	NA	TRBJ1-1	NA	CASSLRQDTEAFF	TGCGCCAGCAGCTTGAGGCAGGACACTGAAGCTTTCTTT
TRBV7-2	TRBD2	TRBJ2-1	few	CASSLGLAESNEQFF	TGTGCCAGCAGCCTGGGACTAGCGGAGAGCAATGAGCAGTTCTTC
TRBV14	NA	TRBJ2-3	once	CASSLRHPRAGTDTQYF	TGTGCCAGCAGCCTGAGGCATCCGAGGGCGGGCACAGATACGCAGTATTTT
TRBV6-1	NA	TRBJ2-7	few	CASSARGSSVYEQYF	TGTGCCAGCAGTGCCCGAGGCAGTTCAGTCTACGAGCAGTACTTC
TRBV7-3	NA	TRBJ2-5	NA	CASSLMGGSRETQYF	TGTGCCAGCAGCTTAATGGGGGGATCGAGAGAGACCCAGTACTTC
TRBV18	NA	TRBJ1-2	NA	CASSPSGSYGYTF	TGTGCCAGCTCACCCTCAGGGAGCTATGGCTACACCTTC
TRBV19	NA	TRBJ2-2	NA	CASGTTNTGELFF	TGTGCCAGTGGGACGACAAACACCGGGGAGCTGTTTTTT
TRBV7-2	TRBD1	TRBJ1-2	NA	CASSLGTGFRGYTF	TGTGCCAGCAGCTTGGGGACAGGCTTTAGGGGCTACACCTTC
TRBV5-5	NA	TRBJ1-1	once	CASSLRGAHMNTEAFF	TGTGCCAGCAGCTTGCGGGGGGCCCATATGAACACTGAAGCTTTCTTT
TRBV19	TRBD1	TRBJ1-1	NA	CASSESGDSARSAAFF	TGTGCCAGTAGTGAGTCGGGGGACAGTGCTAGATCAGCGGCTTTCTTT
TRBV5-4	NA	TRBJ2-7	once	CASSLQGTNEQYF	TGTGCCAGCAGTCTTCAGGGTACCAACGAGCAGTACTTC
TRBV9	NA	TRBJ1-1	NA	CASSVTGMNTEAFF	TGTGCCAGCAGCGTCACAGGGATGAACACTGAAGCTTTCTTT
TRBV4-2	TRBD2	TRBJ2-3	NA	CASSHGTSGGVSTDTQYF	TGTGCCAGCAGCCATGGGACTAGCGGGGGGGTTTCAACAGATACGCAGTATTTT
TRBV7-6	TRBD1	TRBJ2-1	NA	CASSLEGGERFF	TGTGCCAGCAGCTTAGAAGGGGGCGAGCGGTTCTTC
TRBV29-1	NA	TRBJ1-3	NA	CSVGLGGRCSGNTIYF	TGCAGCGTTGGGCTCGGGGGGCGGTGCTCTGGAAACACCATATATTTT
TRBV7-9	TRBD1	TRBJ2-7	NA	CASSPGTGLTYEQYF	TGTGCCAGCAGCCCGGGGACAGGATTAACCTACGAGCAGTACTTC
TRBV9	TRBD2	TRBJ2-7	NA	CASSVGAAGVYEQYF	TGTGCCAGCAGCGTAGGGGCAGCGGGGGTTTACGAGCAGTACTTC
TRBV6-5	NA	TRBJ2-3	once	CASSIRTGTDTQYF	TGTGCCAGCAGTATACGGACTGGCACAGATACGCAGTATTTT
TRBV5-5	NA	TRBJ2-4	NA	CASSLASREGKNIQYF	TGTGCCAGCAGCTTGGCGTCACGAGAAGGGAAAAACATTCAGTACTTC
TRBV7-9	TRBD1	TRBJ1-3	NA	CASRGQGFVSGNTIYF	TGTGCCAGCAGGGGACAGGGTTTTGTCTCTGGAAACACCATATATTTT
TRBV14	NA	TRBJ2-2	NA	CASSRHNTGELFF	TGTGCCAGCAGCCGGCACAACACCGGGGAGCTGTTTTTT
TRBV5-6	NA	TRBJ1-5	NA	CASSLGFGQAYQPQHF	TGTGCCAGCAGCTTGGGGTTTGGTCAGGCCTATCAGCCCCAGCATTTT
TRBV9	NA	TRBJ1-1	few	CASSKQEWTEAFF	TGTGCCAGCAGCAAACAGGAATGGACTGAAGCTTTCTTT
TRBV27	TRBD1	TRBJ1-2	NA	CASSFSDRGRRGYTF	TGTGCCAGCAGTTTCTCGGACAGGGGGCGTCGAGGCTACACCTTC
TRBV27	NA	TRBJ1-2	few	CATWGENGYTF	TGTGCCACCTGGGGGGAGAATGGCTACACCTTC
TRBV18	NA	TRBJ2-7	NA	CASSAAAGYEQYF	TGTGCCAGCTCAGCTGCAGCAGGGTACGAGCAGTACTTC
TRBV6-5	TRBD1	TRBJ2-1	NA	CASTGQGLLYEQFF	TGTGCCAGCACCGGACAGGGTCTCTTATATGAGCAGTTCTTC
TRBV6-5	NA	TRBJ2-7	once	CASSRTVGYEQYF	TGTGCCAGCAGTCGGACAGTTGGCTACGAGCAGTACTTC
TRBV7-9	NA	TRBJ1-1	NA	CASSLVAEAFF	TGTGCCAGCAGCTTGGTGGCTGAAGCTTTCTTT
TRBV2	TRBD1	TRBJ2-1	NA	CASSGSDRGLDEQFF	TGTGCCAGCAGTGGCTCGGACAGGGGGCTTGATGAGCAGTTCTTC
TRBV5-1	TRBD1	TRBJ1-1	once	CASSRSGTANTEAFF	TGCGCCAGCAGCAGATCCGGGACAGCGAACACTGAAGCTTTCTTT
TRBV10-3	NA	TRBJ1-2	NA	CAIKVFGLGDANGYTF	TGTGCCATCAAGGTATTTGGCCTGGGTGACGCAAATGGCTACACCTTC
TRBV2	NA	TRBJ1-1	NA	CASIGTLNTEAFF	TGTGCCAGCATAGGGACGTTGAACACTGAAGCTTTCTTT
TRBV5-6	NA	TRBJ1-1	NA	CASSFEVDEAFF	TGTGCCAGCAGCTTTGAGGTGGATGAAGCTTTCTTT
TRBV15	NA	TRBJ2-3	NA	CATSSWGETDTQYF	TGTGCCACCAGCTCGTGGGGCGAGACAGATACGCAGTATTTT
TRBV5-1	NA	TRBJ1-3	NA	CASSLGRPLSGNTIYF	TGCGCCAGCAGTTTAGGAAGGCCGTTATCTGGAAACACCATATATTTT
TRBV18	NA	TRBJ1-1	NA	CASSLNLNTEAFF	TGTGCCAGCTCACTGAACTTGAACACTGAAGCTTTCTTT
TRBV5-5	TRBD1	TRBJ1-2	NA	CASSPDRVNGYTF	TGTGCCAGCAGCCCGGACAGGGTAAATGGCTACACCTTC
TRBV28	TRBD1	TRBJ1-1	NA	CASSLRTGIVFF	TGTGCCAGCAGTTTGCGGACAGGGATTGTTTTCTTT
TRBV2	TRBD2	TRBJ2-2	NA	CASSPPPLPTSGGNTGELFF	TGTGCCAGCAGTCCCCCTCCCTTGCCGACTAGCGGGGGGAACACCGGGGAGCTGTTTTTT
TRBV18	TRBD1	TRBJ1-5	NA	CASATAGQGSQPQHF	TGTGCCAGCGCAACAGCTGGACAGGGGAGTCAGCCCCAGCATTTT